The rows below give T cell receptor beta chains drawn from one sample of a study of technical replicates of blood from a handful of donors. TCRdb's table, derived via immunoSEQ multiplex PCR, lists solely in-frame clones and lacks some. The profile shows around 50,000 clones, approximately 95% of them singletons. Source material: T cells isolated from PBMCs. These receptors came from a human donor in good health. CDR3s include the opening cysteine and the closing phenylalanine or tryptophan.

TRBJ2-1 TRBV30 CAWSVSGYNEQFF
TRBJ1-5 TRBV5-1 CASSLEGVGQPQHF
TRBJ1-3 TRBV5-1 CASSPSPGQGENTIYF
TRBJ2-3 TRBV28 CASSLQGTDTQYF
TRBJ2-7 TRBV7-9 CASSLAGLHYEQYF
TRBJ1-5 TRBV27 CASTQDRVDQPQHF
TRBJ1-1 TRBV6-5 CASEALGQSNTEAFF
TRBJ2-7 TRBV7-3 CASSQNPPSGSYEQYF
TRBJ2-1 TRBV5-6 CASSSGLAGGSYNEQFF
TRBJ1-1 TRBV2 CASSDNSNFMNTEAFF
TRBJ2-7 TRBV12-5 CASGPLRGADEQYF
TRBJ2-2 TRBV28 CASGRVEINTGELFF
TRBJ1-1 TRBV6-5 CASSPNTGNTEAFF
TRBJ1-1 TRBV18 CASSPGPGSGTEAFF
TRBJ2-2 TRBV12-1 CASSFVAGGPNGELFF
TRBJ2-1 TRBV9 CASSGPGQDYNEQFF
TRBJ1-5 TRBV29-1 CSVGGQGNQPQHF
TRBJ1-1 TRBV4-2 CASRLGQADGEAFF
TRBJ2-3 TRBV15 CASALRGTDTQYF
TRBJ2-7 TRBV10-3 CAISESRDLAEQYF
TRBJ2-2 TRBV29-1 CSVTTSVPNTGELFF
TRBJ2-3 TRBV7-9 CASSPIPSSATDTQYF
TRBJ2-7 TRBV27 CASSLSPPYYEQYF
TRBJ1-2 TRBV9 CASSDLYTTSGYTF
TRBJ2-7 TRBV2 CASSGGGGTYEQYF
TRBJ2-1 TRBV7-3 CASSPSARSYNEQFF
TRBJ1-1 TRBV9 CASSPDRAAMNTEAFF
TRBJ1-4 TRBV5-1 CASSLGDRDRDEKLFF
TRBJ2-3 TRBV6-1 CASSELAGGPDTQYF
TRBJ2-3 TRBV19 CASRDRGSADTQYF
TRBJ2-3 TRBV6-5 CASSLIRYTDTQYF
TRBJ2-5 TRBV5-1 CASRALAGFQETQYF